This T cell receptor (beta chain) was sequenced for a study of blood T cell repertoires in COVID-19. J gave up 4 bases and V 8 bases, and 8 bases lay outside the gene matches. Germline values: CDR1 WSHSY, CDR2 SAAADI. This CDR3 comprises 14 residues. Clones were read by immunoSEQ multiplex PCR, and TCRdb kept only the in-frame ones, dropping some. Among approximately 47,000 clones, 86% were seen once, and the ten largest hold approximately 2.1%. The V call is TRBV10-2, the J call TRBJ1-1, with TRBD1 matching over 9 bases. The sample comprised peripheral blood. This receptor was obtained from an older woman with acute or convalescent COVID-19. The CDR3 spells CASALQGAGTEAFF. CDR3 DNA sequence: TGCGCCAGCGCCCTACAGGGGGCCGGCACTGAAGCTTTCTTT.